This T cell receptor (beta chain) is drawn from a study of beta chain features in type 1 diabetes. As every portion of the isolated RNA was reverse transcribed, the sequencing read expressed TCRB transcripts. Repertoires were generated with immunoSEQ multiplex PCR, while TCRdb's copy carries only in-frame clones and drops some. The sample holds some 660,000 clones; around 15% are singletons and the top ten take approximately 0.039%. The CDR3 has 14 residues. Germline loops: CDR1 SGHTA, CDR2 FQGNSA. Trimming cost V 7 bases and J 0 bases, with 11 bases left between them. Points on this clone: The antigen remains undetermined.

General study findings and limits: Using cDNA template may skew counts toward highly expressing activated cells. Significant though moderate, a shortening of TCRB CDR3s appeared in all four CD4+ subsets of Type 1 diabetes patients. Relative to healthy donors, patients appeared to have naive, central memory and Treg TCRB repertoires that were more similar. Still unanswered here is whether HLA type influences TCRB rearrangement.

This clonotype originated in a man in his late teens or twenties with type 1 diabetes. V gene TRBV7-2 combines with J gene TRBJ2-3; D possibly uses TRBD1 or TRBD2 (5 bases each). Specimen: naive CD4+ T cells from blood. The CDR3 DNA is TGTGCCAGCAATACTAGGGGTAGCACAGATACGCAGTATTTT. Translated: CASNTRGSTDTQYF.